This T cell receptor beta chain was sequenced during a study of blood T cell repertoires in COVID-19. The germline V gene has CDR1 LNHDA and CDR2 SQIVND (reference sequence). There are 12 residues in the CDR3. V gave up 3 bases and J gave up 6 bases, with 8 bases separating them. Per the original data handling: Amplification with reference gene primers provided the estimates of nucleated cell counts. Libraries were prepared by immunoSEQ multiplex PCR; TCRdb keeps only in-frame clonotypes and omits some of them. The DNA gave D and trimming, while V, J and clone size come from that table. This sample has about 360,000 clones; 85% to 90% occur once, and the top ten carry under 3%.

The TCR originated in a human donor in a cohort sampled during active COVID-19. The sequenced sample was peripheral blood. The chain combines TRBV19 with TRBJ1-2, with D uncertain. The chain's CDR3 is CASSIDGDGYTF. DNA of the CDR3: TGTGCCAGTAGTATCGACGGAGATGGCTACACCTTC.